This is a list of T cell receptor beta chains from one sample in a study of read filtering for tumor transcriptome and immune sequencing. TCRdb redid the calling of the reads with MiXCR, one entry per CDR3 protein. The data show around 41,000 distinct CDR3 sequences, about 12% seen once. The specimen sequenced was a population of CD138-negative cells sorted from bone marrow. Source of these receptors: a donor aged 40 or over with multiple myeloma. The CDR3 runs from the conserved cysteine through the conserved F or W. The order of the fields is clone size, V gene, J gene, D gene, CDR3 protein, CDR3 DNA. A D gene is named only where the DNA matches it firmly. Expanded clones get a size class; other rows say once, few or many, or leave the size out.

>many|TRBV27|TRBJ2-1|.
CASSLRRNAYNEQFF
TGTGCCAGCAGTTTGCGGCGGAATGCCTACAATGAGCAGTTCTTC
>few|TRBV6-1|TRBJ2-5|.
CASIHHQETQYF
TGTGCCAGCATCCACCATCAAGAGACCCAGTACTTC
>many|TRBV27|TRBJ2-2|.
CASSPWYTGELFF
TGTGCCAGCAGTCCGTGGTACACCGGGGAGCTGTTTTTT
>.|TRBV6-5|TRBJ2-4|TRBD2
CASSSPLGVAGERDIQYF
TGTGCCAGCAGTTCCCCCCTCGGGGTAGCGGGGGAGCGAGACATTCAGTACTTC
>.|TRBV2|TRBJ1-2|.
CASSEEEWTNYGYTF
TGTGCCAGCAGTGAAGAAGAGTGGACAAACTATGGCTACACCTTC
>many|TRBV5-1|TRBJ2-2|TRBD2
CASSLGLAGRRELFF
TGCGCCAGCAGCTTGGGCCTAGCGGGGCGACGGGAGCTGTTTTTT
>many|TRBV7-2|TRBJ2-7|TRBD1
CASSSQTGGREQYF
TGTGCCAGCAGCTCCCAGACAGGGGGGCGCGAGCAGTACTTC
>many|TRBV29-1|TRBJ2-2|TRBD1
CSVQQGAGTGELFF
TGCAGCGTTCAACAGGGGGCCGGCACCGGGGAGCTGTTTTTT
>.|TRBV5-1|TRBJ2-7|TRBD1
CATQTQGSLGEQYF
TGCGCCACCCAGACACAGGGGAGTTTGGGCGAGCAGTACTTC
>many|TRBV28|TRBJ2-7|.
CASSDSYEQYF
TGTGCCAGCAGTGATAGCTACGAGCAGTACTTC
>medium-sized|TRBV28|TRBJ2-1|TRBD2
CASSLLLAGAHNEQFF
TGTGCCAGCAGTCTACTACTAGCGGGGGCGCACAATGAGCAGTTCTTC
>many|TRBV11-2|TRBJ2-5|TRBD2
CASSLQGLAGETQYF
TGTGCCAGCAGCCTCCAGGGACTAGCGGGCGAGACCCAGTACTTC
>few|TRBV6-5|TRBJ2-2|.
CASRSTGELFF
TGTGCCAGCAGAAGTACCGGGGAGCTGTTTTTT
>many|TRBV6-2/TRBV6-3|TRBJ2-6|.
CASSYSSGANVLTF
TGTGCCAGCAGTTACTCTTCTGGGGCCAACGTCCTGACTTTC
>many|TRBV18|TRBJ2-2|.
CASSIDRNTGELFF
TGTGCCAGCTCAATCGACCGGAACACCGGGGAGCTGTTTTTT
>many|TRBV10-2|TRBJ1-1|.
CASRGNEWEAFF
TGCGCCAGCAGGGGGAACGAATGGGAAGCTTTCTTT
>many|TRBV20-1|TRBJ1-6|TRBD1
CSASVTGGGNSPLHF
TGCAGTGCTAGCGTAACAGGGGGAGGGAATTCACCCCTCCACTTT
>many|TRBV29-1|TRBJ2-1|.
CSVDIATYNEQFF
TGCAGCGTTGATATAGCCACGTACAATGAGCAGTTCTTC
>many|TRBV4-1|TRBJ2-1|.
CAGSQDNNEQFF
TGCGCCGGCAGCCAAGACAACAATGAGCAGTTCTTC
>many|TRBV9|TRBJ2-2|.
CASSVGALRTGELFF
TGTGCCAGCAGCGTAGGCGCCCTCCGGACCGGGGAGCTGTTTTTT
>many|TRBV15|TRBJ1-1|.
CATSRDLGGSLEAFF
TGTGCCACCAGCAGAGATCTGGGGGGGTCCCTCGAAGCTTTCTTT
>many|TRBV6-6|TRBJ1-1|.
CASRGGNTEAFF
TGTGCCAGCAGGGGGGGGAACACTGAAGCTTTCTTT
>many|TRBV19|TRBJ1-5|.
CASRRAQGNQPQHF
TGTGCCAGTAGGAGGGCACAGGGCAATCAGCCCCAGCATTTT
>few|TRBV27|TRBJ1-1|.
CASSSWGAQTVAFF
TGTGCCAGCAGTTCCTGGGGGGCGCAAACTGTAGCTTTCTTT
>many|TRBV4-1|TRBJ2-3|.
CASSQEAGGRADTQYF
TGCGCCAGCAGCCAAGAAGCAGGAGGGCGAGCAGATACGCAGTATTTT
>many|TRBV19|TRBJ2-7|.
CASSVAAGSYEQYF
TGTGCCAGTAGTGTCGCCGCTGGATCCTACGAGCAGTACTTC
>.|TRBV11-2|TRBJ2-3|.
CASSSLLTETQYF
TGTGCCAGCAGCTCGCTCCTCACCGAGACGCAGTATTTC
>many|TRBV7-2|TRBJ2-3|TRBD2
CASSLALGLAGGSQYF
TGTGCCAGCAGCTTAGCGTTGGGGCTAGCGGGGGGATCGCAGTATTTT
>many|TRBV11-3|TRBJ2-7|.
CASSLGRLGYEQYF
TGTGCCAGCAGCTTAGGGCGGCTTGGCTACGAGCAGTACTTC
>many|TRBV28|TRBJ2-1|TRBD2
CASSMTSDSYNEQFF
TGTGCCAGCAGTATGACTAGCGACTCCTACAATGAGCAGTTCTTC
>many|TRBV5-1|TRBJ1-4|.
CASSGTGGREKLFF
TGCGCCAGCAGCGGAACCGGGGGACGGGAAAAACTGTTTTTT
>many|TRBV20-1|TRBJ2-3|TRBD2
CSARVSSGGATDTQYF
TGCAGTGCTAGAGTCAGTAGCGGGGGGGCTACAGATACGCAGTATTTT
>many|TRBV28|TRBJ2-3|.
CASRPTGRGDTQYF
TGTGCCAGCAGGCCGACAGGGAGGGGAGATACGCAGTATTTT
>many|TRBV7-2|TRBJ2-7|TRBD1
CASSLRQGYEQYF
TGTGCCAGCAGCTTAAGACAGGGCTACGAGCAGTACTTC
>many|TRBV6-6|TRBJ1-4|TRBD1
CASCRTGVEKLFF
TGTGCCAGCTGCCGGACAGGGGTTGAAAAACTGTTTTTT
>.|TRBV18|TRBJ1-5|.
CASSLYQNSNQPQHF
TGTGCCAGCTCACTCTATCAGAATAGCAATCAGCCCCAGCATTTT
>.|TRBV10-3|TRBJ2-3|TRBD2
CAIGSTSGGALPQYF
TGTGCCATCGGCTCGACTAGCGGGGGGGCCTTGCCGCAGTATTTT
>.|TRBV15|TRBJ1-5|.
CATSRDNQPQHF
TGTGCCACCAGCAGAGACAATCAGCCCCAGCATTTT
>many|TRBV2|TRBJ2-1|.
CATVESSYNEQFF
TGTGCCACTGTGGAGAGCTCCTACAATGAGCAGTTCTTC
>many|TRBV5-4|TRBJ2-2|.
CASSPQGSAIGELFF
TGTGCCAGCAGCCCCCAGGGGAGTGCGATCGGGGAGCTGTTTTTT
>many|TRBV10-3|TRBJ2-1|TRBD1
CAISGGQGYSYNEQFF
TGTGCCATCAGTGGTGGACAGGGGTATTCCTACAATGAGCAGTTCTTC
>few|TRBV12-5|TRBJ2-3|.
CASGSDGPTQYF
TGTGCTAGTGGTTCGGACGGACCTACGCAGTATTTT
>.|TRBV23-1|TRBJ2-3|TRBD2
CASSPLAGWGTDTQYF
TGCGCCAGCAGTCCTTTAGCGGGGTGGGGCACAGATACGCAGTATTTT
>many|TRBV5-1|TRBJ2-2|.
CASSEGATVTGELFF
TGCGCCAGCAGCGAAGGTGCAACAGTGACCGGGGAGCTGTTTTTT
>many|TRBV7-8|TRBJ2-7|.
CASSLNAGLSEQYF
TGTGCCAGCAGCTTAAATGCGGGGTTGAGCGAGCAGTACTTC
>many|TRBV28|TRBJ2-4|TRBD2
CASRTSGDVIQYF
TGTGCCAGCAGGACTAGCGGGGATGTCATTCAGTACTTC
>many|TRBV4-1|TRBJ1-5|.
CASSQHTGAEWPQHF
TGCGCCAGCAGCCAACATACGGGAGCGGAGTGGCCCCAGCATTTT
>many|TRBV7-2|TRBJ2-6|TRBD2
CASSPGGFSLSGANVLTF
TGTGCCAGCAGCCCCGGGGGGTTTTCTCTCTCTGGGGCCAACGTCCTGACTTTC
>many|TRBV6-6|TRBJ2-7|TRBD1
CASSFQGAKDYEQYF
TGTGCCAGCAGTTTCCAGGGGGCCAAAGACTACGAGCAGTACTTC
>.|TRBV4-1|TRBJ2-2|.
CAGSPQPQLDTGELFF
TGCGCCGGCAGCCCGCAGCCCCAACTGGACACCGGGGAGCTGTTTTTT
>many|TRBV20-1|TRBJ1-5|.
CSAWGPGNQPQHF
TGCAGTGCCTGGGGACCGGGCAATCAGCCCCAGCATTTT
>many|TRBV11-2|TRBJ2-7|.
CASSLDPYSSYEQYF
TGTGCCAGCAGCTTAGATCCCTACAGCTCCTACGAGCAGTACTTC
>many|TRBV7-9|TRBJ2-1|.
CASSRPFGTASYNEQFF
TGTGCCAGCAGCCGTCCTTTCGGCACGGCCTCCTACAATGAGCAGTTCTTC
>.|TRBV6-5|TRBJ2-6|.
CASTRLRAPGANVLTF
TGTGCCAGCACCCGGTTGCGGGCCCCTGGGGCCAACGTCCTGACTTTC
>.|TRBV4-1|TRBJ1-1|.
CASSQVPAYTEAFF
TGCGCCAGCAGCCAAGTTCCGGCCTACACTGAAGCTTTCTTT
>many|TRBV14|TRBJ1-1|.
CASSRTPGAAEAFF
TGTGCCAGCAGCCGAACCCCGGGGGCCGCTGAAGCTTTCTTT
>many|TRBV5-1|TRBJ2-3|TRBD1
CASSIGQGRTDTQYF
TGCGCCAGCAGCATCGGACAGGGACGTACAGATACGCAGTATTTT